One sample yielded the 17 T cell receptor beta chains listed below, sequenced in a study of T cell changes during pregnancy in multiple sclerosis. Clones were read by immunoSEQ multiplex PCR, and TCRdb kept only the in-frame ones, dropping some. In the table there are some 40,000 clones, almost 90% of which are singletons. Sequencing used peripheral blood, obtained in the second trimester of pregnancy. The source of these receptors is a female donor in good health, enrolled as a control in a pregnancy study.

V is TRBV27 and J is TRBJ1-5; a weak D match, TRBD1 (5 bases). Germline V lookup: CDR1 MNHEY, CDR2 SMNVEV (reference sequence). Trimming stripped 11 bases from V and 0 bases from J, with 14 bases between. There are 14 residues in the CDR3. The CDR3 region has the DNA TGTGCCCTCCGGACAAGAGATAGCAATCAGCCCCAGCATTTT. It yields the protein CALRTRDSNQPQHF.

The gene calls are TRBV15 and TRBJ2-5, with 9 bases that match TRBD1. V lost 2 bases to trimming and J lost 4 bases; unmatched junction nucleotides: 2. There are 14 residues in the CDR3. The germline V gene encodes CDR1 LNHNV and CDR2 YYDKDF (reference sequence). Here the CDR3 DNA reads TGTGCCACCAGCAGAACAGGGGGCGGAGAGACCCAGTACTTC. Translated, it gives CATSRTGGGETQYF.

This sequence joins TRBV2 and TRBJ1-1; 10 positions match TRBD1. CDR3 length: 14 amino acids. The V gene's germline CDR1 is SNHLY and CDR2 FYNNEI. With V trimmed by 7 bases and J by 7 bases, 9 bases remained unmatched. The CDR3 bases are TGTGCCAGCAACCGGGACAGGGGCCGCGGTGAAGCTTTCTTT. This codes for CASNRDRGRGEAFF.

This clone has a single count. V is TRBV7-9 and J is TRBJ1-4, with TRBD1 identical over 8 bases. CDR1 and CDR2 from the germline V gene are SEHNR and FQNEAQ (reference sequence). This CDR3 is 17 amino acids long. V was clipped by 4 bases and J by 5 bases; unmatched bases: 12. The CDR3: CASSYFVRDRRNEKLFF. For the CDR3, the DNA is TGTGCCAGCAGCTACTTCGTCCGGGACAGGAGGAATGAAAAACTGTTTTTT.

The CDR3 sequence is CASSQAGGYGYTF. The DNA for the CDR3 is TGTGCCAGCAGTCAGGCAGGGGGATATGGCTACACCTTC. This chain joins TRBV25-1 and TRBJ1-2, with 7 bases lining up with TRBD1. V lost 5 bases and J lost 5; bases outside the gene matches: 5. Looked up from germline, CDR1 is MGHDK and CDR2 is SYGVNS. The CDR3 loop spans 13 amino acids.

This chain connects TRBV4-1 to TRBJ2-3; 13 bases match TRBD2. V shed 4 bases, J shed 3 bases, and the junction held 4 bases outside the gene matches. Germline assignment: CDR1 MGHRA and CDR2 YSYEKL. The CDR3 has 16 amino acids. The CDR3 loop reads CASSPTLAGGTDTQYF. CDR3 DNA: TGCGCCAGCAGCCCTACACTAGCGGGAGGGACAGATACGCAGTATTTT.

This rearrangement joins TRBV30 to TRBJ1-6; D not resolved. Trimming took off 1 base at V and 7 bases at J, with 8 bases between the two ends. CDR1 is GTSNPN and CDR2 is SVGIG in the germline V gene (reference sequence). CDR3 length: 13 residues. CDR3 region: CAWSAGLNSPLHF. The CDR3, as DNA: TGTGCCTGGAGTGCCGGGTTGAATTCACCCCTCCACTTT.

The CDR3 here is CASARTSGTYEQYF. CDR3 DNA: TGCGCCAGCGCCCGGACTAGCGGGACCTACGAGCAGTACTTC. The chain is built from TRBV10-2 and TRBJ2-7; TRBD2 matches at 12 bases. V was clipped by 8 bases and J by 2 bases; unmatched bases: 4. Germline lookup yields CDR1 WSHSY and CDR2 SAAADI. CDR3 size: 14 residues.

This clone was counted only a few times. The V call is TRBV7-8, the J call TRBJ1-1; a possible D gene is TRBD1 (5 bases). Germline lookup yields CDR1 SGHVS and CDR2 FQNEAQ. V lost 0 bases to trimming and J lost 3 bases, with 8 bases between them. The CDR3 contains 14 residues. The CDR3, as DNA: TGTGCCAGCAGCTTAGCGGAGGGGTACACTGAAGCTTTCTTT. The encoded protein is CASSLAEGYTEAFF. Variable domain in full (rest from reference TRBV7-8 and TRBJ1-1): GAGVSQSPRYKVAKRGQDVALRCDPISGHVSLFWYQQALGQGPEFLTYFQNEAQLDKSGLPSDRFFAERPEGSVSTLKIQRTQQEDSAVYLCASSLAEGYTEAFFGQGTRLTVV.

The V call is TRBV6-5, the J call TRBJ1-2, with a weak D call TRBD1 (6 bases). Germline CDR1 is MNHEY and CDR2 is SVGAGI. Trimming left V 7 bases short and J 1 base short, with 10 bases between. The CDR3 length is 13 residues. The CDR3: CASNQGHNYGYTF. In nucleotides, the CDR3 is TGTGCCAGCAATCAGGGGCATAACTATGGCTACACCTTC.

This sequence joins TRBV15 and TRBJ2-3, with 14 nucleotides matching TRBD2. CDR3 length equals 19 residues. V shed 0 bases and J 5 bases; nucleotides not matched to a gene: 10. Germline CDR1 and CDR2: LNHNV and YYDKDF (reference sequence). The CDR3 loop is CATSRDLGGTSGSGDTQYF. The CDR3 bases are TGTGCCACCAGCAGAGATCTGGGGGGGACTAGCGGGAGCGGAGATACGCAGTATTTT.

The CDR3, as DNA: TGCGCCAGCAGCTTGGGTCAGCGGGGGCTCGGCGGGGAGCTGTTTTTT. Translation: CASSLGQRGLGGELFF. The V gene is TRBV5-1, the J gene TRBJ2-2; 8 bases fit TRBD2. Per the germline V gene, CDR1 is SGHRS and CDR2 is YFSETQ. The V and J ends lost 0 bases and 7 bases, in that order; junction bases with no gene match: 8. The CDR3 contains 16 residues.

This clone has only one observation. This rearrangement joins TRBV6-4 to TRBJ2-1, with 7 bases aligning to TRBD2. V dropped 4 bases and J dropped 5; count of bases not matched to a gene: 11. Germline values: CDR1 MRHNA, CDR2 SNTAGT. This CDR3 comprises 16 residues. The CDR3 DNA sequence: TGTGCCAGCAGTGCCCATCCCCTTGCGGGAGACAATGAGCAGTTCTTC. Translation: CASSAHPLAGDNEQFF.

The rearrangement joins TRBV7-2 to TRBJ2-7, with TRBD2 matching 7 bases. Germline V CDR1 and CDR2: SGHTA, FQGNSA. This CDR3 is 14 amino acids long. V trimming: 8 bases; J trimming: 4 bases; junction bases outside the gene matches: 11. In DNA, the CDR3 is TGTGCCAGCGCGTCTGGGGGGGAGGTATACGAGCAGTACTTC. Protein product: CASASGGEVYEQYF.

This clone was counted a few times. The CDR3 DNA follows: TGTGCCAGTAGTATTGGGAGGACCCGCCACGAGCAGTACTTC. Translated: CASSIGRTRHEQYF. The chain couples TRBV19 to TRBJ2-7; tentative D call: TRBD2 (6 bases). Trimming pared 3 bases from V and 5 bases from J, leaving 14 bases between. The V gene's germline CDR1 is LNHDA and CDR2 SQIVND (reference sequence). CDR3 length: 14 amino acids.

The genes are TRBV18 and TRBJ2-1; possibly TRBD1 for D (5 bases). Germline assignment: CDR1 KGHSH and CDR2 LQKENI. The CDR3 is 15 residues long. Trimming stripped 5 bases from V and 2 bases from J, with 13 bases between. CDR3 in amino acids: CASSETQATYNEQFF. The CDR3 region has the DNA TGTGCCAGCTCAGAGACACAGGCGACCTACAATGAGCAGTTCTTC.

This rearrangement joins TRBV27 to TRBJ2-7, with 12 bases lining up with TRBD2. CDR3 length: 15 residues. Germline CDR1 MNHEY, CDR2 SMNVEV (reference sequence). V shed 4 bases, J shed 2 bases, and the junction held 3 bases outside the gene matches. DNA of the CDR3: TGTGCCAGCAGTTACCTAGCGGGAGGGCCCTACGAGCAGTACTTC. Translation: CASSYLAGGPYEQYF.